Listed here is a single T cell receptor beta chain. As yet, its antigen is unknown. The sample is drawn from a study of blood T cells in healthy people across ages. Study-wide results and caveats: In long-lived donors, naive CD4+ cell counts and diversity exceeded those of aged donors. A strong correlation between TCR beta diversity and naive T cell percentage was seen. Using unsorted PBMCs precluded a conclusive naive versus antigen-experienced comparison.

The study drew donors from healthy Caucasian individuals in Russia aged roughly 6 to 90. A second PCR, run for about 7 to 11 cycles, used a sample-barcoded 5' primer plus a J-beta primer mix. TCRdb independently ran MiXCR on the 5' RACE reads; one entry per CDR3 protein. The sample has roughly 2 million distinct CDR3 sequences, roughly 49% seen once. Sequencing was done on a sample of blood. The origin of this receptor is a woman aged 40 to 50 in good health.

CDR3 DNA: TGTGCCAGCAGCCAAAATCAGCGGGGGACACAAGAGACCCAGTTCTTC. Its translation is CASSQNQRGTQETQFF. The gene calls are TRBV6-2 or TRBV6-3 and TRBJ2-5; 8 positions agree with TRBD2. The tail of the sequence fits TRBJ2-1 better, so the J call may be wrong. CDR1 is MNHEY, CDR2 SVGEGT, per germline. The CDR3 runs 16 residues.